This TCR beta chain was captured by sequencing in a study of cytomegalovirus exposure and HLA in healthy donors. Study-wide results and limits: Specificity of a few CMV-associated chains for CMV antigens was verified in vitro. Associated with cytomegalovirus, according to the listing, were around 160 TCR beta chains.

With respect to this clone: What it recognizes is unknown.

PCR was performed using 60 Vbeta and 13 Jbeta primers. Generated by immunoSEQ multiplex PCR, the TCRdb table keeps only in-frame clones and is missing some. Found here are 70,000 or so clones, roughly 82% of them singletons; the top ten hold 1.9%. Sequenced: PBMCs. This receptor was taken from a man younger than 30 in good health and CMV-seronegative.

CDR3 protein: CASSLGARVNEQYF. The CDR3 DNA sequence: TGTGCCAGCAGCTTGGGGGCCAGGGTAAACGAGCAGTACTTC. The V and J genes are TRBV5-8 and TRBJ2-7, with D maybe TRBD1 (5 bases). Germline CDR1 is SGHTS and CDR2 is YDEGEE. This CDR3 comprises 14 residues. The V end was cut by 0 bases, the J end by 5 bases, with 12 bases between. Supplemented by reference TRBV5-8 and TRBJ2-7, the full variable domain reads EAGVTQSPTHLIKTRGQQATLRCSPISGHTSVYWYQQALGLGLQFLLWYDEGEERNRGNFPPRFSGRQFPNYSSELNVNALELEDSALYLCASSLGARVNEQYFGPGTRLTVT.